The T cell receptor (beta chain) under discussion was sequenced for a study of preoperative IRX-2 immunotherapy in early breast cancer. Trimming removed 2 bases at V and 0 bases at J, with 5 bases between. Germline V gene sequence: CDR1 KGHSH, CDR2 LQKENI. This CDR3 has 14 residues. Treatment in this sample: preoperative locoregional IRX-2 cytokine immunotherapy. Sequencing was performed with immunoSEQ multiplex PCR; in TCRdb, only in-frame clones are kept and a portion is missing. The sample shows almost 35,000 clones, 90% to 95% of them seen only once. This clonotype was obtained from a human donor with breast cancer. This chain connects TRBV18 to TRBJ1-3; D ambiguous. The sample was collected from a patient treated with IRX-2 immunotherapy. This CDR3 is CASSPNGSGNTIYF. For the CDR3, the DNA is TGTGCCAGCTCACCAAACGGCTCTGGAAACACCATATATTTT. The whole variable domain, remainder taken from reference TRBV18 and TRBJ1-3, is NAGVMQNPRHLVRRRGQEARLRCSPMKGHSHVYWYRQLPEEGLKFMVYLQKENIIDESGMPKERFSAEFPKEGPSILRIQQVVRGDSAAYFCASSPNGSGNTIYFGEGSWLTVV.